The 10 T cell receptor beta chains below all came from one sample that was sequenced in a study of blood T cell repertoires in COVID-19. Sequenced by immunoSEQ multiplex PCR; TCRdb stores in-frame clones only, minus some. The table lists around 97,000 clones, roughly nine tenths of them singletons. Sequenced input: peripheral blood. The receptors stem from a woman aged 80 or over in a cohort sampled during active COVID-19.

This CDR3 is CASSQGTGIYNEQFF. In nucleotides, the CDR3 is TGTGCCAGCAGCCAAGGGACAGGGATCTACAATGAGCAGTTCTTC. The rearrangement joins TRBV3-1 (or the pseudogene TRBV3-2) to TRBJ2-1, with 8 bases fitting TRBD1. V lost 1 base, J lost 3 bases, and 2 bases stayed unmatched. The CDR3 has 15 residues. Germline lookup yields CDR1 LGHDT and CDR2 YNNKEL (reference sequence).

CDR3 coding DNA: TGTGCCAGCAGTTTATTAACCGGGACAGGGAACTATGGCTACACCTTC. Its translation is CASSLLTGTGNYGYTF. This sequence joins TRBV28 and TRBJ1-2, with TRBD1 identical over 9 bases. V shed 1 base and J 2 bases; nucleotides not matched to a gene: 5. Germline-derived CDR1 and CDR2 are MDHEN and SYDVKM. CDR3 length: 16 residues.

The chain recombines TRBV2 with TRBJ2-2, with D tentatively TRBD2 (6 bases). The CDR3 totals 16 residues. CDR1 and CDR2 from the germline V gene are SNHLY and FYNNEI. Trimming left V 6 bases short and J 0 bases short, with 14 bases between. The CDR3 loop reads CASRGRGGSNTGELFF. DNA for the CDR3: TGTGCCAGCAGGGGGCGGGGCGGCTCGAACACCGGGGAGCTGTTTTTT.

The gene calls are TRBV7-9 and TRBJ1-1, with D tentatively TRBD1 (6 bases). The CDR3 contains 14 residues. V gave up 5 bases and J gave up 0 bases, with 10 bases separating them. Germline lookup yields CDR1 SEHNR and CDR2 FQNEAQ (reference sequence). The CDR3 region has the DNA TGTGCCAGCAGCGCCGGACAGTTGAACACTGAAGCTTTCTTT. Amino acid sequence: CASSAGQLNTEAFF.

The V gene is TRBV12-3 or TRBV12-4, the J gene TRBJ1-5; D is possibly TRBD1 (5 bases). V was pared by 6 bases and J by 3 bases, with 9 bases between. The CDR3 consists of 13 residues. The CDR3, as DNA: TGTGCCAGCAGCCCCAGGGACAATCAGCCCCAGCATTTT. Protein product: CASSPRDNQPQHF.

The chain employs TRBV20-1 and TRBJ2-2; 15 positions agree with TRBD2. This CDR3 comprises 17 residues. Germline V gene data show CDR1 as DFQATT and CDR2 as SNEGSKA (reference sequence). Trimming at V came to 3 bases and at J to 5 bases, leaving 7 bases not matched to a gene. DNA for the CDR3: TGCAGTGCTAGTGGACTAGCGGGAGGGCTAGGGACCGGGGAGCTGTTTTTT. It encodes CSASGLAGGLGTGELFF.

This CDR3 is CASSSIRAARGSNEKLFF. For the CDR3, the DNA is TGTGCCAGCAGCTCAATAAGGGCGGCGCGGGGGTCTAATGAAAAACTGTTTTTT. The chain joins TRBV7-6 to TRBJ1-4; weak D call: TRBD1 (5 bases). Deletions cut 4 bases from V and 3 bases from J, with 21 bases between. Germline loops: CDR1 SGHVS, CDR2 FNYEAQ. CDR3 length: 18 residues.

This clone showed up just once. This chain uses TRBV6-4 with TRBJ1-2, with no clear D. The germline V gene encodes CDR1 MRHNA and CDR2 SNTAGT. The CDR3 totals 13 residues. Trimming left V 8 bases short and J 4 bases short, with 14 bases between. DNA for the CDR3: TGTGCCAGCCGCCCAACAACCGCCTATGGCTACACCTTC. Its translation is CASRPTTAYGYTF.

V is TRBV25-1 and J is TRBJ2-5, with D possibly TRBD2 on 7 matching bases. The CDR3 has 14 residues. Trimming left V 3 bases short and J 0 bases short, with 8 bases between. Germline CDR1 reads MGHDK; CDR2 reads SYGVNS. DNA for the CDR3: TGTGCCAGCAGTGAGCGGGGGCACCAAGAGACCCAGTACTTC. Translated: CASSERGHQETQYF.

The chain links TRBV19 to TRBJ2-4; TRBD2 is a possible D gene (5 bases). V was shortened by 4 bases and J by 6 bases, with 10 bases between the two germline ends. There are 13 residues in the CDR3. Looked up from germline, CDR1 is LNHDA and CDR2 is SQIVND (reference sequence). CDR3 nucleotides: TGTGCCAGTAGTAGTAGCGCAAGAAACATTCAGTACTTC. Translation gives CASSSSARNIQYF.